This T cell receptor (beta chain) was documented in a study of shared clonotypes between healthy human individuals (dated by TCRdb to 2020 to 2022). About the investigation overall: The cohort comprised a couple of women and three men aged 18 to 49 years. Blood TCR repertoires of a handful of healthy adults were deeply sequenced to estimate repertoire size and the extent of clonotype sharing between individuals. Different laboratories and diverse techniques were used to prepare libraries and sequence TCR repertoires, to increase sequencing depth and limit assay-specific biases. For each donor, CD4 naive and CD4 memory were each given three plates, CD8 naive was given two plates, and CD8 memory was given one plate. Each donor's leukapheresis produced roughly between about 0.9 and 9.5 billion PBMCs. Study-wide findings and limitations: Even with the large sequencing depth, rarefaction of the sorted-subset datasets indicated that sequencing was incomplete. Pairwise subsampling led to the expectation that sequencing depth would affect the degree of clonotype sharing among donors. Higher generation probabilities were observed for clonotypes shared by all four sorted-subset donors than for non-shared clonotypes. Naive subsets generally had larger estimated clonotype richness than memory subsets. Sampling was limited to blood, and TCR repertoires in tissue likely differ from TCR repertoires in blood. The small number of donors limited the genetic and exposure-history diversity represented. When four donors were compared, the shared fraction of clonotypes was about 5% for naive CD4, 3% to 4% for naive CD8, 2.3% for memory CD4, and less than 0.45% for memory CD8.

The CDR3 has 15 amino acids, counting the end cysteine and phenylalanine. Only the CDR3 DNA is retained, 45 bases long and in frame from the first base. For CDR1 and CDR2, the germline V gene (reference sequence) lists MNHEY and SMNVEV. V is pruned by 2 bases and J by 2 bases, leaving 4 bases of the junction without a gene match. TCR CDR3 regions were amplified from genomic DNA by multiplex PCR using the deep immunoSEQ assay. Extracted genomic DNA from each cell subset was distributed evenly across all wells of several immunoSEQ 96-well plates, and each plate was treated as a replicate. Each replicate PCR for sorted subsets received about 180 ng genomic DNA, equal to about 30,000 T cell genomes. Purified libraries were measured with a Qubit 3.0 fluorometer, size-checked on a Bioanalyzer 2100, and measured again with the KAPA Library Quantification kit. Each immunoSEQ 96-well plate was sequenced on its own single-read 150-cycle Illumina NextSeq 550 flow cell. The source study handled its data this way. Because only junctional sequences without quality scores were contained in the immunoSEQ output, filtering matching that applied to full-length reads could not be performed. To assign V/J genes and CDR3, sequences were annotated using PyIR, a Python wrapper for IgBLAST v1.9, with IMGT germline references. Any read was removed if the V/J assignment was weak (E-value above 1e-6), the CDR3 was missing, or the read contained stop codons, out-of-frame junctions, or ambiguous translated residues. V3J clonotypes were defined as sequences sharing the same inferred V gene, J gene, and CDR3 amino acid sequence. To compute the percentage overlap between repertoires, the number of shared unique clonotypes was divided by the size of the smaller repertoire. RTK rarefaction, the Chao1 estimator, and Recon v2.1 estimates of unobserved clonotypes were used to assess repertoire richness. OLGA was used to compute generation probabilities for all TCRbeta clonotypes that the gDNA method yielded from four donors. What TCRdb holds here is the immuneACCESS table cut down to in-frame rearrangements. Part of the clones is not present; checked against another copy, under half of the missing clones reflect an unresolved V gene, and the others are unexplained. From that table come the V and J calls and clone size; the DNA was used to work out D and trimming. In all, the sample holds around 2.3 million clones, and nearly 97% of those were seen once. The ten largest clones capture roughly 0.13% of the sample.

The donors were healthy, HIV-negative adults who had no recently reported acute infections or vaccinations. Every donor was a Caucasian adult residing in Nashville, Tennessee, USA. CD4+ T cells were enriched by magnetic negative selection, after which naive cells were positively selected on CD45RA and the negative fraction was taken as the memory subset. Blood was obtained by leukapheresis, after which PBMCs were separated by Ficoll-Histopaque density gradient centrifugation and cryopreserved in liquid nitrogen vapor phase. Analytical flow cytometry was used to check the purity and quantity of each magnetically sorted T cell population. From each sorted fraction, genomic DNA was isolated and quantified by UV absorbance on a Nanodrop 2000c. Note on this clone: Its recognized antigen is unknown. No qualities accompany the bases; no much larger clone lies one base away.

The receptor's source is a man aged 18 to 29 in good health. Rearrangement joined TRBV27 to TRBJ2-7; the junction holds 9 bases that match TRBD1. The specimen sequenced was naive CD4+ T cells sorted from blood. The meaning of the sample's cell subset or site label: CD45RA+ positively selected. The CDR3 protein is CASSLRGQGPYEQYF. In nucleotide form, the sequence is TGTGCCAGCAGTTTAAGGGGACAGGGCCCCTACGAGCAGTACTTC.